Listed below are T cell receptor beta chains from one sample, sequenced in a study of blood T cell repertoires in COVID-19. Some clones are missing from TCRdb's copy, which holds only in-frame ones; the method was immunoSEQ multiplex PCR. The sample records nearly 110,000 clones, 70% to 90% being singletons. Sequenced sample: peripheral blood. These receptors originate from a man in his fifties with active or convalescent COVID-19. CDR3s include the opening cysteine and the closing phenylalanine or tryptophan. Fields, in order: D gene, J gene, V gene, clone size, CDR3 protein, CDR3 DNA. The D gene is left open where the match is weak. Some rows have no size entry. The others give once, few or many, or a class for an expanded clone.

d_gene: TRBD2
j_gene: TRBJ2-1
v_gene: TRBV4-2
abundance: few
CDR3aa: CASSQEGKREPYNEQFF
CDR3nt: TGTGCCAGCAGCCAAGAGGGCAAGCGGGAGCCCTACAATGAGCAGTTCTTC

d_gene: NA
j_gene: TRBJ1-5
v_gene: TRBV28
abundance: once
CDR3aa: CASRTGFLNQPQHF
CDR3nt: TGTGCCAGCAGAACAGGGTTCCTCAATCAGCCCCAGCATTTT

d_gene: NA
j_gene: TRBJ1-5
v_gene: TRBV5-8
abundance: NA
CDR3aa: CASSFRGSKYSNQPQHF
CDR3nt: TGTGCCAGCAGCTTCAGGGGCTCTAAGTATAGCAATCAGCCCCAGCATTTT

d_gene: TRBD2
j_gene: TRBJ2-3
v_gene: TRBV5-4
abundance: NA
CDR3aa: CASSRGLAGGTDTQYF
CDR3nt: TGTGCCAGCAGCAGGGGACTAGCGGGAGGTACAGATACGCAGTATTTT

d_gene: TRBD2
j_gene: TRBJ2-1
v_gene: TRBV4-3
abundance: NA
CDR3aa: CASSQVIAGPPYNEQFF
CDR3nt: TGCGCCAGCAGCCAGGTTATAGCGGGACCACCCTACAATGAGCAGTTCTTC

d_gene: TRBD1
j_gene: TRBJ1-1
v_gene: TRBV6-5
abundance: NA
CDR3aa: CASSYYRGANTEAFF
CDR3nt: TGTGCCAGCAGTTACTACAGGGGAGCGAACACTGAAGCTTTCTTT

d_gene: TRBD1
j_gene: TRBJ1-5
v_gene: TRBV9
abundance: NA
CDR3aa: CASSVGTADQHF
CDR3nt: TGTGCCAGCAGCGTCGGGACAGCCGACCAGCATTTT

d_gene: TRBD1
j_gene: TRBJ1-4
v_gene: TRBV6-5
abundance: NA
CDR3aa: CASSKDRGREKLFF
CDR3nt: TGTGCCAGCAGTAAGGACAGGGGGCGGGAAAAACTGTTTTTT

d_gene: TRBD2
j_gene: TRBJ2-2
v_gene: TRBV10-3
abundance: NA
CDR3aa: CAISDLPRGGIGANTGELFF
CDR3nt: TGTGCCATCAGTGACCTTCCCCGGGGAGGGATTGGGGCGAACACCGGGGAGCTGTTTTTT

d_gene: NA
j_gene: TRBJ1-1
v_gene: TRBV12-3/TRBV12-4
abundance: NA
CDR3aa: CASSPVLNTEAFF
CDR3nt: TGTGCCAGCAGTCCTGTCCTGAACACTGAAGCTTTCTTT

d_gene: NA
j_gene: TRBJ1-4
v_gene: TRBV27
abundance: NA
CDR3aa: CARVPFSPTRDIPSGMNEKLFF
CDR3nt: TGTGCCAGGGTTCCCTTTAGCCCAACTCGGGACATACCCTCAGGTATGAATGAAAAACTGTTTTTT

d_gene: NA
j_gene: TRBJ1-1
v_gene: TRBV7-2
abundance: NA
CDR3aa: CASSATRVTTEAFF
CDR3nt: TGTGCCAGCAGCGCTACCAGGGTAACGACTGAAGCTTTCTTT

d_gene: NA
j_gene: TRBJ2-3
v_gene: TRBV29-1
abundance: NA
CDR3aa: CSVESSGVPDTQYF
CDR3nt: TGCAGCGTTGAATCTTCAGGGGTCCCAGATACGCAGTATTTT

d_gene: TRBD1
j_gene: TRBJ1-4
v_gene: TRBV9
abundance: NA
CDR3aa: CASTGQGNNEKLFF
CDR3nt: TGTGCCAGCACCGGACAGGGGAATAATGAAAAACTGTTTTTT

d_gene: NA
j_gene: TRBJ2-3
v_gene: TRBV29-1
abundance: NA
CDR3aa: CSVEVLPSDGTDTQYF
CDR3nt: TGCAGCGTTGAGGTATTGCCTAGCGACGGCACAGATACGCAGTATTTT

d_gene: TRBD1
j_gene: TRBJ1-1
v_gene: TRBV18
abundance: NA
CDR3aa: CASSPQGARAEAFF
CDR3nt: TGTGCCAGCTCACCACAGGGGGCTCGGGCTGAAGCTTTCTTT

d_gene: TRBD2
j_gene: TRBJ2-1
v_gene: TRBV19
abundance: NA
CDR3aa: CASTSLEAGGPREQFF
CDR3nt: TGTGCCAGTACCTCCCTAGAGGCGGGAGGGCCGCGTGAGCAGTTCTTC

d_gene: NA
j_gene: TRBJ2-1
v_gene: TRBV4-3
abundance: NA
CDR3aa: CASSQDEAPYNEQFF
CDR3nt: TGCGCCAGCAGCCAAGATGAAGCACCTTACAATGAGCAGTTCTTC

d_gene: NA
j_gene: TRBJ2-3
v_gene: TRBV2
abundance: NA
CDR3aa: CASSVEGTSTDTQYF
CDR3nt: TGTGCCAGCAGTGTTGAGGGTACTAGCACAGATACGCAGTATTTT

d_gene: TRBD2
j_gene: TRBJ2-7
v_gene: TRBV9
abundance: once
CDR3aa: CASSVDAREIHEQYF
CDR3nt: TGTGCCAGCAGCGTCGATGCGCGGGAGATCCACGAGCAGTACTTC

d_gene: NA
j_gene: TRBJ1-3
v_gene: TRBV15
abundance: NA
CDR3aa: CATSRDYGRSGNTIYF
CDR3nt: TGTGCCACCAGCAGAGATTACGGTAGATCGGGAAACACCATATATTTT

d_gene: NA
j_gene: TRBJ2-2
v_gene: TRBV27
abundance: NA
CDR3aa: CASSRTENTGELFF
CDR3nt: TGTGCCAGCAGTCGGACAGAGAACACCGGGGAGCTGTTTTTT

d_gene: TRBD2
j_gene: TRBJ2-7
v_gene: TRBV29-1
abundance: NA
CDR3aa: CSVGLAGGREQYF
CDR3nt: TGCAGCGTGGGACTAGCGGGAGGGCGCGAGCAGTACTTC

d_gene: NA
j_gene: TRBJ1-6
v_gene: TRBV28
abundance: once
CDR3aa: CASGQLNSPLHF
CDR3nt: TGTGCCAGCGGACAGCTGAATTCACCCCTCCACTTT

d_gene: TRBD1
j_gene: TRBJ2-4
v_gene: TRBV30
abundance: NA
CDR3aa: CAWSGQGSPSGKF
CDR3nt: TGTGCCTGGAGTGGACAGGGTTCTCCCTCCGGGAAGTTC

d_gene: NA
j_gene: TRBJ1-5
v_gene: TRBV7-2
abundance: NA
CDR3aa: CASSTTGQYSNQPQHF
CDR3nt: TGTGCCAGCAGCACGACGGGACAATATAGCAATCAGCCCCAGCATTTT

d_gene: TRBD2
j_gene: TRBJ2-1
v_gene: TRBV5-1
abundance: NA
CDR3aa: CASRGLAGYNEQFF
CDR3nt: TGCGCCAGCAGAGGACTAGCGGGCTACAATGAGCAGTTCTTC

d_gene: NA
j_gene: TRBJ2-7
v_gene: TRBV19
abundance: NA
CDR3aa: CASSDPNGGVLEQYF
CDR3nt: TGTGCCAGTAGCGACCCGAATGGAGGAGTACTCGAGCAGTACTTC

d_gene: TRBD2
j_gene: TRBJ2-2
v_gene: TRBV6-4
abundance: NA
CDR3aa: CASSDSVIAGAGELFF
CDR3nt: TGTGCCAGCAGTGACTCAGTAATAGCGGGAGCCGGGGAGCTGTTTTTT

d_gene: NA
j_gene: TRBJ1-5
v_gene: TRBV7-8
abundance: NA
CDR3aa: CASSPRLGGMNQPQHF
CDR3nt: TGTGCCAGCAGCCCACGTCTGGGGGGAATGAATCAGCCCCAGCATTTT

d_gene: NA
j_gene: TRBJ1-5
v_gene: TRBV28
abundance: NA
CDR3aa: CASSLSGQPQHF
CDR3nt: TGTGCCAGCAGTTTGTCGGGTCAGCCCCAGCATTTT

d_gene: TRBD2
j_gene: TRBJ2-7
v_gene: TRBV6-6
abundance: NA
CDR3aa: CASSTGLAGWQVF
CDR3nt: TGTGCCAGCAGCACTGGACTAGCGGGATGGCAGGTCTTC

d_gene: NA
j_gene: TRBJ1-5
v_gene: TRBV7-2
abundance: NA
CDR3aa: CASRGGGAGNQPQHF
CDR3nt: TGTGCCAGCAGAGGGGGGGGAGCCGGCAATCAGCCCCAGCATTTT

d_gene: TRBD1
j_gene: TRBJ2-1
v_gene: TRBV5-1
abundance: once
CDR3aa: CASSSVPGQNTSSYNEQFF
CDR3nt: TGCGCCAGCAGCTCGGTCCCGGGACAGAATACGAGCTCCTACAATGAGCAGTTCTTC

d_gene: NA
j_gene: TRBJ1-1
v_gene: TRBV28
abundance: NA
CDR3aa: CASSFAGELGTEAFF
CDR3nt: TGTGCCAGCAGTTTTGCCGGGGAGCTGGGGACTGAAGCTTTCTTT

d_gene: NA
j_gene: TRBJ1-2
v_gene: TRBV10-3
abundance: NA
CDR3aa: CAISGQNYGYTF
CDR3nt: TGTGCCATCAGTGGACAAAACTATGGCTACACCTTC

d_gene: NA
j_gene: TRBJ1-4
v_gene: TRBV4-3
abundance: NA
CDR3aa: CASSPGGQAANEKLFF
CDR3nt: TGCGCCAGCAGCCCAGGCGGGCAGGCTGCTAATGAAAAACTGTTTTTT

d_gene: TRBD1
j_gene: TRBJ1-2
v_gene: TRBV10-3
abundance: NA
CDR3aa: CAISEREQGGGYTF
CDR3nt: TGTGCCATCAGTGAGAGGGAACAGGGGGGTGGCTACACCTTC

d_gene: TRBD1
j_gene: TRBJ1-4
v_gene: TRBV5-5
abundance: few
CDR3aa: CASSWRTGIRTDMLFF
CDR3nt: TGTGCCAGCAGCTGGAGGACAGGGATTCGAACCGATATGCTGTTTTTT

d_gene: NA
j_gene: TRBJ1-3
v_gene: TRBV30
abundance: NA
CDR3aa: CAGESQGPGNTIYF
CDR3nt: TGTGCCGGCGAGTCACAGGGACCTGGAAACACCATATATTTT

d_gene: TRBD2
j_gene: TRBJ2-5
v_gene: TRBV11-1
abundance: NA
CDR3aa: CASSLNGAGAPETQYF
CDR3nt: TGTGCCAGCAGCTTAAACGGAGCGGGAGCGCCTGAGACCCAGTACTTC

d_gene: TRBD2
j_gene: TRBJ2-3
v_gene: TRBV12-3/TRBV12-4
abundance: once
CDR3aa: CASSWGTTDTQYF
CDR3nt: TGTGCCAGCAGTTGGGGGACTACTGATACGCAGTATTTT

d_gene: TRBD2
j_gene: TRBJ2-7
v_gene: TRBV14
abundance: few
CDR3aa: CASKRTGGGVYEQYF
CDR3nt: TGTGCCAGCAAGAGGACCGGCGGGGGGGTCTACGAGCAGTACTTC

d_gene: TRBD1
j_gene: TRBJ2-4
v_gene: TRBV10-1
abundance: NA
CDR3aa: CASSPGQGKNIQYF
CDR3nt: TGCGCCAGCAGCCCAGGACAGGGGAAAAACATTCAGTACTTC

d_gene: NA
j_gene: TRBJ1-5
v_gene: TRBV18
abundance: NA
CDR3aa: CASSPVGVRAQPQHF
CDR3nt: TGTGCCAGCTCACCAGTGGGAGTGCGGGCTCAGCCCCAGCATTTT

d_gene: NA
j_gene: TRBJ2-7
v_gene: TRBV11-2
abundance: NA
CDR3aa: CASSLGDYEQYF
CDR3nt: TGTGCCAGCAGCTTAGGAGACTACGAGCAGTACTTC

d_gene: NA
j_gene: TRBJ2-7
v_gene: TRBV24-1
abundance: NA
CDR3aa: CATSDPEGGSYEQYF
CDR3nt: TGTGCCACCAGTGACCCAGAGGGTGGCTCCTACGAGCAGTACTTC

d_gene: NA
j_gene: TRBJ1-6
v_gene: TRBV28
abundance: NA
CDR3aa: CASSRTAYNSPLHF
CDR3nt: TGTGCCAGCAGTAGGACAGCCTATAATTCACCCCTCCACTTT

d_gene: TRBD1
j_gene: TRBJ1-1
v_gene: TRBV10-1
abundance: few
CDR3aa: CASSESTRGTGTEAFF
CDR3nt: TGCGCCAGCAGTGAGTCGACGAGGGGGACAGGCACTGAAGCTTTCTTT

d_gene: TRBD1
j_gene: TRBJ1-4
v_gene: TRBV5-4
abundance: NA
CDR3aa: CASSPETGGNEKLFF
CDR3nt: TGTGCCAGCAGCCCCGAGACAGGGGGGAATGAAAAACTGTTTTTT

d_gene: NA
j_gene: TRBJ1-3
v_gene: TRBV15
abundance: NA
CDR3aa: CATSSGVSRGVGYTIYF
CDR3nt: TGTGCCACCAGCAGCGGTGTGAGCCGGGGGGTTGGGTACACCATATATTTT

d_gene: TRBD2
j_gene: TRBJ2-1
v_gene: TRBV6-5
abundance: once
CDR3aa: CASSYSTAGVSNEQFF
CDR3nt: TGTGCCAGCAGTTACTCGACTGCGGGAGTTTCAAATGAGCAGTTCTTC

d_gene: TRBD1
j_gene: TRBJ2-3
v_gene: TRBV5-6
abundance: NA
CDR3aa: CASSPGQFTDTQYF
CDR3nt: TGTGCCAGCAGCCCGGGACAGTTCACAGATACGCAGTATTTT

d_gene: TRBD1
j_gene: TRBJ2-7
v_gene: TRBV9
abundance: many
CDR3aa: CASSTHRGDYEQYF
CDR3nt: TGTGCCAGCAGCACACACAGGGGAGACTACGAGCAGTACTTC

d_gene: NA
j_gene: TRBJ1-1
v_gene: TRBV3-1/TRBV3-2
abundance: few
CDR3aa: CASSHRQGNTEAFF
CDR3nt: TGTGCCAGCAGCCATCGGCAGGGCAACACTGAAGCTTTCTTT

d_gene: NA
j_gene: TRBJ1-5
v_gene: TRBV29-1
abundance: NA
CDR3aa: CSVQGSYNQPQHF
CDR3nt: TGCAGCGTACAAGGGAGCTACAATCAGCCCCAGCATTTT

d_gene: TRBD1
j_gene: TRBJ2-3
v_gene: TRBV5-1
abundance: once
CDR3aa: CASSLGQGRDTQYF
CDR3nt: TGCGCCAGCAGCTTGGGACAGGGAAGGGATACGCAGTATTTT